This TCR beta chain was observed in a study of cytomegalovirus exposure and HLA in healthy donors (dated by TCRdb to 2016 to 2017). With respect to the entire study: According to a later analysis, the 120 or so validation repertoires were produced on the same platform as the approximately 690 repertoires of the first cohort. High-throughput TCR immunosequencing, statistical association of individual TCRs with disease status, and machine learning were combined to predict cytomegalovirus infection status. The study aimed to test whether signatures of past pathogen exposure could be identified by cataloging public T cell receptors. A separate validation cohort of more than 100 different subjects was used in addition to the 666-subject first cohort.

Libraries were prepared through the immunoSEQ multiplex PCR assay. The original pipeline was this. A statistical classification framework was built for diagnosing cytomegalovirus status from the catalog of TCR beta chain sequences. TCRdb took this table from immuneACCESS and kept in-frame rearrangements with V and J called. Such tables lack part of the clones; where checked against another copy, unresolved V genes explain under half of the gap, and the rest is unexplained. From that table come the V and J calls and clone size; the DNA was used to work out D and trimming. This sample is represented by some 150,000 clones; roughly nine tenths of them were singletons. The top ten clonotypes cover 0.6% to 0.8% of the sample. The junction shows trimming of 2 bases on V and 2 bases on J, plus 9 bases between the germline ends. CDR1 is given as GTSNPN and CDR2 as SVGIG, both from the germline V gene (reference sequence). The CDR3 contains 13 residues, cysteine and phenylalanine counted. Just CDR3 DNA is preserved here, 39 bases in frame from base 1.

Points the paper makes about the study in general: The authors suggested that the approach could potentially be generalized to other disease states and immunological phenotypes. A total of fewer than 200 TCR beta chains were listed by the study as associated with cytomegalovirus. A later analysis lacked HLA typing for the validation cohort, so it scored co-occurrence in that cohort across all 110 or so repertoires. In a later analysis, TCRs clustered in the first cohort were found to also tend to co-occur in the 130 or so validation repertoires, with about 94% of cluster scores above 0. A few of the identified cytomegalovirus-associated TCR beta chains were confirmed in vitro to be specific for cytomegalovirus antigens. Across donors, most TCR sequences were observed very rarely, whereas some public TCRs were present in many individuals. The classifier was reported to diagnose cytomegalovirus status with high specificity and sensitivity in both the original and validation cohorts.

The donors were included in the validation cohort of around 120 subjects, a group kept apart from the roughly 700-subject first cohort. Worth noting for this clone: Which antigen it targets is not known. The sample holds no much larger clone one base away, and base qualities are not on file.

This TCR came from a man aged 18 to 30 in good health and CMV-seronegative. The rearranged segments are TRBV30 and TRBJ2-5; possibly the D gene is TRBD2, per 5 matching bases. The sequencing sample was made of PBMCs. The CDR3 region: CAWSRSGQETQYF. The nucleotide sequence reads as follows: TGTGCCTGGAGTAGGAGCGGTCAAGAGACCCAGTACTTC.